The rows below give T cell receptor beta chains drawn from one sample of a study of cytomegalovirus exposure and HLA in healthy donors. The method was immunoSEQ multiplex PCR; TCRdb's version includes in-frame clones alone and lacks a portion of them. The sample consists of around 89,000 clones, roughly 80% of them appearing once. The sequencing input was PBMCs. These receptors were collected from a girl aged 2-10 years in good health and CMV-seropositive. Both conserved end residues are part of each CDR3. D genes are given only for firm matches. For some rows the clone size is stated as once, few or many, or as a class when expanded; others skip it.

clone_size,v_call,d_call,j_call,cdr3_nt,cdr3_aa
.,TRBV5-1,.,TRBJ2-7,TGCGCCAGCAGCTTGGGAGCGGTTTACGAGCAGTACTTC,CASSLGAVYEQYF
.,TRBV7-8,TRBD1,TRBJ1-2,TGTGCCAGCAGCCTACAGGGGGCCGACTATGGCTACACCTTC,CASSLQGADYGYTF
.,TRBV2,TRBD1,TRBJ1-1,TGTGCCAGCGACAGGGGTCGGAACACTGAAGCTTTCTTT,CASDRGRNTEAFF
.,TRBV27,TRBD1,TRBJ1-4,TGTGCCAGCAGCCGGACAGGGTTTAATGAAAAACTGTTTTTT,CASSRTGFNEKLFF
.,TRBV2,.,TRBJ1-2,TGTGCCAGCAAACAGCCACCCTCCTATGGCTACACCTTC,CASKQPPSYGYTF
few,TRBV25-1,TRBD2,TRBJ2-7,TGTGCCAGCAGTGGGGGGACTAGCGGGAGGACGTACGAGCAGTACTTC,CASSGGTSGRTYEQYF
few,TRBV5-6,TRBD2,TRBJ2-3,TGTGCCAGCAGCTTGGGGGGGAGGGAGACAGATACGCAGTATTTT,CASSLGGRETDTQYF
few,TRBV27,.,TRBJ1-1,TGTGCCAGCAGAGGGCAGGGGACCACTGAAGCTTTCTTT,CASRGQGTTEAFF
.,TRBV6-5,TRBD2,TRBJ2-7,TGTGCCAGCAGTCGACTAGCGGTTTCCTACGAGCAGTACTTC,CASSRLAVSYEQYF
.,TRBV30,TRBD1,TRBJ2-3,TGTGCCTTCAGGGGGCGAGAGAGCACAGATACGCAGTATTTT,CAFRGRESTDTQYF
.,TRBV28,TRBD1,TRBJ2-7,TGTGCCAGCAGTGTAGACAGGGGGACCTACGAGCAGTACTTC,CASSVDRGTYEQYF
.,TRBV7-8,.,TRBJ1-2,TGTGCCAGCAGCTTACTTTTGGGCCCTGATGGCTACACCTTC,CASSLLLGPDGYTF
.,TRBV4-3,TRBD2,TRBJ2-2,TGCGCCAGCAGCCAGGGAGCGGGGGGGAACACCGGGGAGCTGTTTTTT,CASSQGAGGNTGELFF
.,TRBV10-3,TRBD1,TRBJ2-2,TGTGCCATCAGGACCGGGACAGGGGGCTCCGGGGAGCTGTTTTTT,CAIRTGTGGSGELFF
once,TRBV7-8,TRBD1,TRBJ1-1,TGTGCCAGCAGCTACGGGACAGGGGGCAACACTGAAGCTTTCTTT,CASSYGTGGNTEAFF
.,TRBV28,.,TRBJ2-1,TGTGCCAGCATCGCAGGATCCTACAATGAGCAGTTCTTC,CASIAGSYNEQFF
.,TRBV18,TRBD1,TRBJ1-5,TGTGCCAGCTCGCGGAGCACAGGGGACCTTAGCAATCAGCCCCAGCATTTT,CASSRSTGDLSNQPQHF
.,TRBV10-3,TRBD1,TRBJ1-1,TGTGCCATCAGTGAGACGGACAGGGGGAACACTGAAGCTTTCTTT,CAISETDRGNTEAFF